Each of the 14 T cell receptor beta chains below was sequenced from the same sample in a study of cytomegalovirus exposure and HLA in healthy donors. PCR was performed using 60 Vbeta and 13 Jbeta primers. Assay: immunoSEQ multiplex PCR; the TCRdb copy retains only in-frame clones and omits some. The sample lists 120,000 or so clones, over 65% occurring once. The sample consisted of PBMCs. The receptors come from a man aged 25-45 years in good health and CMV-seronegative.

The CDR3: CSVERDYEQYF. The DNA of the CDR3 is TGCAGCGTTGAGAGGGACTACGAGCAGTACTTC. V gene TRBV29-1 combines with J gene TRBJ2-7; possible D gene TRBD2, 5 bases. V lost 3 bases, J lost 3 bases, and 6 bases lay in between. This CDR3 contains 11 residues. Germline V gene lookup returns CDR1 SQVTM and CDR2 ANQGSEA.

J is TRBJ1-5 and V is TRBV19; TRBD1 aligns across 7 bases. CDR3 size: 18 residues. Trimming took 1 base from V and 2 from J; bases not matched to a gene: 11. The germline gives CDR1 LNHDA, CDR2 SQIVND (reference sequence). The CDR3 spells CASSIVRQTGNRNQPQHF. The CDR3 DNA follows: TGTGCCAGTAGTATAGTCCGCCAGACAGGGAATCGCAATCAGCCCCAGCATTTT.

The chain joins TRBV19 to TRBJ2-3; 7 nucleotides line up with TRBD1. Germline V gene lookup returns CDR1 LNHDA and CDR2 SQIVND (reference sequence). The V and J ends lost 7 bases and 7 bases, in that order; junction bases with no gene match: 11. The CDR3 extends over 14 amino acids. The CDR3: CASTLPRRGNTQYF. Written as DNA, the CDR3 is TGTGCCAGTACCTTACCGCGCAGGGGGAATACGCAGTATTTT. The full variable domain, with the rest looked up from reference TRBV19 and TRBJ2-3, is DGGITQSPKYLFRKEGQNVTLSCEQNLNHDAMYWYRQDPGQGLRLIYYSQIVNDFQKGDIAEGYSVSREKKESFPLTVTSAQKNPTAFYLCASTLPRRGNTQYFGPGTRLTVL.

This chain connects TRBV6-1 to TRBJ1-1; unclear D gene. Germline V lookup: CDR1 MNHNS, CDR2 SASEGT. The CDR3 totals 16 residues. V was clipped by 2 bases and J by 6 bases, with 19 bases between them. CDR3 sequence reads: CASSELKSLKIAEAFF. CDR3 bases: TGTGCCAGCAGTGAATTGAAAAGCCTTAAAATAGCTGAAGCTTTCTTT.

V usage is TRBV14 and J usage is TRBJ1-2; TRBD1 agrees at 8 bases. The length of the CDR3 is 15 residues. The V gene end was trimmed by 4 bases and the J gene end by 5 bases; junction bases not matched to a gene: 9. Germline V CDR1 and CDR2: SGHDN, FVKESK. The CDR3 DNA sequence: TGTGCCAGCAGCCGGGTCCTACAGGGGGAATATGGCTACACCTTC. This encodes CASSRVLQGEYGYTF.

The V call is TRBV28, the J call TRBJ2-6; possible D gene TRBD1, 5 bases. The CDR3 is 15 amino acids. The V end lost 4 bases, the J end lost 2 bases, and 9 bases lay between the germline ends. CDR1 is MDHEN and CDR2 is SYDVKM in the germline V gene. The CDR3 DNA reads as TGTGCCAGCAGTTCAAGGGGTGCTGGGGCCAACGTCCTGACTTTC. This encodes CASSSRGAGANVLTF. The variable domain in full, completed from reference TRBV28 and TRBJ2-6, reads DVKVTQSSRYLVKRTGEKVFLECVQDMDHENMFWYRQDPGLGLRLIYFSYDVKMKEKGDIPEGYSVSREKKERFSLILESASTNQTSMYLCASSSRGAGANVLTFGAGSRLTVL.

The chain combines TRBV6-5 with TRBJ2-2; 8 bases line up with TRBD1. The CDR3 sequence is 16 residues long. The germline V gene encodes CDR1 MNHEY and CDR2 SVGAGI. V shed 0 bases and J 0 bases; nucleotides not matched to a gene: 0. CDR3 sequence: CASSYSGQANTGELFF. CDR3 in DNA: TGTGCCAGCAGTTACTCGGGACAGGCGAACACCGGGGAGCTGTTTTTT.

The J gene is TRBJ1-6, the V gene TRBV10-3; D possibly corresponds to TRBD1 (5 bases). Between the trimmed V and J ends, which lost 2 bases and 0 bases, there was a span of 8 bases. The CDR3 contains 16 residues. Germline-derived CDR1 and CDR2 are ENHRY and SYGVKD. In nucleotides, the CDR3 is TGTGCCATCAGTGAGCGGGGGAGCTCCTATAATTCACCCCTCCACTTT. Its protein is CAISERGSSYNSPLHF.

The V call is TRBV2, the J call TRBJ2-7; D unresolved. Trimming removed 8 bases from V and 0 bases from J, with 11 bases in between. CDR3 length equals 13 residues. CDR1 is SNHLY and CDR2 is FYNNEI in the germline V gene. Here the CDR3 DNA reads TGTGCCAGCGTACCTTACAGCTCCTACGAGCAGTACTTC. Translation: CASVPYSSYEQYF. Combining the CDR3 with reference TRBV2 and TRBJ2-7 gives the whole variable domain EPEVTQTPSHQVTQMGQEVILRCVPISNHLYFYWYRQILGQKVEFLVSFYNNEISEKSEIFDDQFSVERPDGSNFTLKIRSTKLEDSAMYFCASVPYSSYEQYFGPGTRLTVT.

The chain couples TRBV21-1 to TRBJ2-7; the table's D gene call, TRBD1, was not cross checked with the DNA. TRBV21-1 is given as a pseudogene. CDR3 size: 16 residues. The CDR3 loop reads CASSKANRGMSYEQYF. The CDR3 nucleotides are TGTGCCAGCAGCAAAGCGAACAGGGGAATGTCCTACGAGCAGTACTTC.

The V gene is TRBV5-1, the J gene TRBJ2-5, with D possibly TRBD1 on 6 matching bases. The CDR3 covers 15 residues. Germline CDR1 reads SGHRS; CDR2 reads YFSETQ. V lost 0 bases, J lost 1 base, and 10 bases lay in between. The CDR3 spells CASSLAGQPQETQYF. CDR3 nucleotides: TGCGCCAGCAGCTTGGCGGGACAACCCCAAGAGACCCAGTACTTC.

The gene calls are TRBV13 and TRBJ2-3, with D unresolved. The CDR3 spans 13 residues. Per the germline V gene, CDR1 is PRHDT and CDR2 is FYEKMQ (reference sequence). V dropped 5 bases and J dropped 4 bases, with 10 bases sitting between them. For the CDR3, the DNA is TGTGCCAGCAGCCTCTACAGCTCAGATACGCAGTATTTT. As protein: CASSLYSSDTQYF.

The CDR3 protein is CASSLNHGLVTQHF. In nucleotides, the CDR3 is TGTGCCAGCAGCCTAAACCACGGGTTAGTGACCCAGCATTTT. This chain uses TRBV2 with TRBJ1-5; unclear D gene. The CDR3 covers 14 residues. From germline, CDR1 is SNHLY and CDR2 FYNNEI. V lost 6 bases and J lost 11, with 20 bases in between.

The chain links TRBV18 to TRBJ1-4; no clear D gene. Per the germline V gene, CDR1 is KGHSH and CDR2 is LQKENI. There are 18 residues in the CDR3. Trimming cost V 0 bases and J 3 bases, with 17 bases left between them. CDR3 residues: CASSPPGPNLGANEKLFF. The CDR3 coding sequence is TGTGCCAGCTCACCACCAGGGCCAAACCTCGGGGCTAATGAAAAACTGTTTTTT.